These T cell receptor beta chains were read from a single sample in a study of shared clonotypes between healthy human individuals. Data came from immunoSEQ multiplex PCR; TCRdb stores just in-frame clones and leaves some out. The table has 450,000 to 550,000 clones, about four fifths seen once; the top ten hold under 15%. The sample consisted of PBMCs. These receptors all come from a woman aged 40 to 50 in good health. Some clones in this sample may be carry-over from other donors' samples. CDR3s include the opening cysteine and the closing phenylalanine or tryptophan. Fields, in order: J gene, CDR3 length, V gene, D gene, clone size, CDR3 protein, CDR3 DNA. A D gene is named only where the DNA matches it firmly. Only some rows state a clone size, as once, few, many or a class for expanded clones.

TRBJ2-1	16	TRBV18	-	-	CASSPQTRSGYNEQFF	TGTGCCAGCTCACCGCAAACTAGGAGTGGGTACAATGAGCAGTTCTTC
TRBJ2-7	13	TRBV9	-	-	CASSVRDTYEQYF	TGTGCCAGCAGCGTACGGGACACCTACGAGCAGTACTTC
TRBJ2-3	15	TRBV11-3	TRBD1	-	CASSLGQLSTDTQYF	TGTGCCAGCAGCTTGGGACAGCTAAGCACAGATACGCAGTATTTT
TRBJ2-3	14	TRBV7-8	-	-	CASSPSAGTDTQYF	TGTGCCAGCAGCCCGTCTGCGGGCACAGATACGCAGTATTTT
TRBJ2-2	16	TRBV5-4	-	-	CASRSTEAANTGELFF	TGTGCCAGCAGATCAACCGAGGCAGCAAACACCGGGGAGCTGTTTTTT
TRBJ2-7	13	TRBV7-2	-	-	CASSYLRGGEQYF	TGTGCCAGCAGCTACCTCAGGGGTGGCGAGCAGTACTTC
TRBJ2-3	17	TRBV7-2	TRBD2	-	CASSLAPLAGGTDTQYF	TGTGCCAGCAGCCTAGCCCCACTAGCGGGGGGCACAGATACGCAGTATTTT
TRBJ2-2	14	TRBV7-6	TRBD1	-	CASSYDRVTGELFF	TGTGCCAGCAGCTACGACAGGGTTACCGGGGAGCTGTTTTTT
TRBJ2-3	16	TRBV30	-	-	CAWGTGVGASTDTQYF	TGTGCCTGGGGGACCGGAGTGGGGGCTTCAACAGATACGCAGTATTTT
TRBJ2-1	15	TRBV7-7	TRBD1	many	CASSPGTGAVDEQFF	TGTGCCAGCAGCCCCGGGACAGGGGCCGTCGATGAGCAGTTCTTC
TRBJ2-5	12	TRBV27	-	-	CASRGPQETQYF	TGTGCCAGCAGGGGCCCTCAAGAGACCCAGTACTTC
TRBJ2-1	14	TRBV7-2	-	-	CASSFPYSYNEQFF	TGTGCCAGCAGCTTCCCTTACTCCTACAATGAGCAGTTCTTC
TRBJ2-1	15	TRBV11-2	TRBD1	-	CASSPTGQGYNEQFF	TGTGCCAGCAGCCCCACCGGACAGGGTTACAATGAGCAGTTCTTC
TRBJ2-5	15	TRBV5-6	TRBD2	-	CASSLKLAGDETQYF	TGTGCCAGCAGCTTGAAACTAGCGGGAGACGAGACCCAGTACTTC
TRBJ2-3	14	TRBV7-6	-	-	CASSPGTRPDTQYF	TGTGCCAGCAGCCCCGGGACCCGGCCAGATACGCAGTATTTT
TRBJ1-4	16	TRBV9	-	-	CASSPRPSGTNEKLFF	TGTGCCAGCAGCCCCCGACCGAGCGGTACCAATGAAAAACTGTTTTTT
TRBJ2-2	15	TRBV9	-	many	CASSPYLGGTGELFF	TGTGCCAGCAGCCCCTACCTGGGGGGCACCGGGGAGCTGTTTTTT
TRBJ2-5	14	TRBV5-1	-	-	CASSLMTQGETQYF	TGCGCCAGCAGCTTGATGACCCAGGGGGAGACCCAGTACTTC
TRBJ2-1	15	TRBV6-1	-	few	CASSATSFAYNEQFF	TGTGCCAGCAGTGCCACTAGCTTCGCCTACAATGAGCAGTTCTTC
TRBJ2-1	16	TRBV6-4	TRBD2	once	CASSALGLAGVLEQFF	TGTGCCAGCAGTGCACTCGGACTAGCGGGAGTTCTTGAGCAGTTCTTC
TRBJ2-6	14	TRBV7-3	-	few	CASSQTSGANVLTF	TGTGCCAGCAGCCAGACCTCTGGGGCCAACGTCCTGACTTTC
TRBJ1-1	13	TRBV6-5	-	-	CAREGQSNTEAFF	TGTGCCAGGGAGGGGCAGTCGAACACTGAAGCTTTCTTT
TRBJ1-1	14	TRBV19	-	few	CASSTDSANTEAFF	TGTGCCAGTAGTACGGACAGCGCGAACACTGAAGCTTTCTTT
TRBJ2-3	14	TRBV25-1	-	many	CASSEQESTDTQYF	TGTGCCAGCAGTGAACAGGAGAGCACAGATACGCAGTATTTT